What follows is one T cell receptor (beta chain) and its context. Its matching antigen is unknown. The sample belongs to a study of Ad26.COV2.S vaccination and SARS-CoV-2 variants. Libraries were prepared by immunoSEQ multiplex PCR; TCRdb keeps only in-frame clonotypes and omits some of them. Found here are about 140,000 clones, approximately 90% of them singletons; the top ten hold 5%. Regarding the study as a whole: Quantification of TCR breadth and depth may have yielded underestimates of total T cell responses. Vaccine and placebo groups showed comparable non-spike TCR breadth. Considerable breadth of spike-specific CD8+ and CD4+ T cell responses has reportedly been documented following vaccination. Relative to placebo recipients, vaccine recipients exhibited elevated spike-specific TCR breadth.

V lost 6 bases to trimming and J lost 1 base, with 14 bases between them. Germline values: CDR1 SQVTM, CDR2 ANQGSEA. The CDR3 runs 14 residues. The clonotype originates from a human donor who had recovered from COVID-19. This specimen was peripheral blood, taken after recovery from COVID-19. The chain combines TRBV29-1 with TRBJ2-3; D not certain. The CDR3 here is CSVSQTPRTDTQYF. The CDR3 DNA reads as TGCAGCGTATCACAGACCCCTCGCACAGATACGCAGTATTTT.